A single sample is the source of the 23 T cell receptor beta chains below, sequenced in a study of blood T cell repertoires in COVID-19. The data were produced by immunoSEQ multiplex PCR, yet TCRdb's version contains in-frame clones alone and is incomplete. The sample lists around 300,000 clones, roughly 86% occurring once. Sequenced input: PBMCs or T cells enriched from blood (not recorded which). All receptors come from a woman in her late teens or twenties who had recovered from COVID-19.

The chain has TRBV9 and TRBJ1-1, with 11 bases lining up with TRBD1. Trimming at V came to 3 bases and at J to 3 bases, leaving 7 bases not matched to a gene. Per the germline V gene, CDR1 is SGDLS and CDR2 is YYNGEE. The CDR3 is 16 amino acids. CDR3 nucleotide sequence: TGTGCCAGCAGCGGAGGACAGGGGGCGTGGGACACTGAAGCTTTCTTT. Translated, it gives CASSGGQGAWDTEAFF.

The chain links TRBV18 to TRBJ2-5; possible D gene TRBD1, 5 bases. The germline V and J ends were trimmed by 3 bases and 4 bases, with 12 bases remaining between them. The CDR3 has 14 residues. The V gene's germline CDR1 is KGHSH and CDR2 LQKENI. CDR3 coding DNA: TGTGCCAGCTCACCGCAGGGATTAACAGAGACCCAGTACTTC. Encoded protein: CASSPQGLTETQYF.

This chain links TRBV10-2 with TRBJ2-5, with D unresolved. V was clipped by 1 base and J by 5 bases, with 14 bases between them. The CDR3 length is 15 residues. The germline gives CDR1 WSHSY, CDR2 SAAADI. CDR3 protein: CASSEFRDKLETQYF. In nucleotides, the CDR3 is TGCGCCAGCAGTGAGTTCCGAGACAAGCTTGAGACCCAGTACTTC.

This clone was observed a handful of times. The CDR3 is CASSLGLQGTEAFF. CDR3 nucleotide sequence: TGTGCCAGCAGCTTAGGCCTACAGGGAACTGAAGCTTTCTTT. The chain is built from TRBV11-3 and TRBJ1-1, with D possibly matching TRBD1 (6 bases). This CDR3 has 14 amino acids. V was pared by 1 base and J by 5 bases, with 11 bases between. Germline V CDR1 and CDR2: SGHNT, YENEEA.

Comment on this clone: It is likely a read error, because the conserved phenylalanine at the end of the CDR3 is missing. Because the CDR3's place on the DNA is in doubt, the DNA is left out and the CDR3 is given as listed by TCRdb. The V and J genes are TRBV2 and TRBJ1-2; TRBD1, the table's D call, was not compared with the DNA. Germline CDR1 and CDR2: SNHLY and FYNNEI. Counting both end residues, the CDR3 totals 8 amino acids. CDR3 sequence reads: CASSAGLA.

This clone was seen just once. The V gene is TRBV15, the J gene TRBJ1-4, with D uncertain. This CDR3 has 16 amino acids. V lost 4 bases and J 0 bases, leaving 12 bases between the germline ends. Germline CDR1 reads LNHNV; CDR2 reads YYDKDF (reference sequence). CDR3 loop: CATSKNWTATNEKLFF. The CDR3 bases are TGTGCCACCAGCAAAAACTGGACTGCAACTAATGAAAAACTGTTTTTT.

The chain combines TRBV11-2 with TRBJ2-3; D ambiguous. This CDR3 region has 14 residues. V lost 0 bases and J 0 bases, leaving 4 bases between the germline ends. Looked up from germline, CDR1 is SGHAT and CDR2 is FQNNGV. Here the CDR3 DNA reads TGTGCCAGCAGCTTAGAAGCTAGCACAGATACGCAGTATTTT. Encoded protein: CASSLEASTDTQYF.

The V call is TRBV28, the J call TRBJ2-7; 11 positions match TRBD2. Germline CDR1 is MDHEN and CDR2 is SYDVKM. With V trimmed by 6 bases and J by 4 bases, 5 bases remained unmatched. The CDR3 is 14 residues long. CDR3 sequence reads: CASSIAGGPYEQYF. In DNA form, the CDR3 reads TGTGCCAGCAGCATAGCGGGAGGGCCTTACGAGCAGTACTTC.

The genes are TRBV7-2 and TRBJ1-3; the D gene is possibly TRBD1 (5 bases). Germline CDR1 reads SGHTA; CDR2 reads FQGNSA. Trimming cost V 1 base and J 0 bases, with 10 bases left between them. This CDR3 comprises 16 residues. CDR3 in amino acids: CASSLGPGLSGNTIYF. As DNA, the CDR3 is TGTGCCAGCAGCTTAGGTCCGGGACTCTCTGGAAACACCATATATTTT.

This clone came up a few times. The chain recombines TRBV7-2 with TRBJ1-2; D uncertain. The CDR3 loop spans 12 amino acids. V gave up 5 bases and J gave up 4 bases, with 8 bases separating them. From germline, CDR1 is SGHTA and CDR2 FQGNSA. The CDR3 spells CASSQQSYGYTF. CDR3 nucleotides: TGTGCCAGCAGCCAACAGTCCTATGGCTACACCTTC.

The CDR3 coding sequence is TGTGCCTGGAGTGGGACAGGGTACCACGAGCAGTACTTC. Protein product: CAWSGTGYHEQYF. V and J are TRBV30 and TRBJ2-7; TRBD1 aligns across 8 bases. Germline trimming cut 1 base from V and 5 bases from J; bases unmatched to any gene: 4. Germline CDR1 GTSNPN, CDR2 SVGIG (reference sequence). There are 13 residues in the CDR3. The full variable domain, in which reference TRBV30 and TRBJ2-7 provide the parts outside the CDR3, is SQTIHQWPATLVQPVGSPLSLECTVEGTSNPNLYWYRQAAGRGLQLLFYSVGIGQISSEVPQNLSASRPQDRQFILSSKKLLLSDSGFYLCAWSGTGYHEQYFGPGTRLTVT.

The rearrangement links TRBV19 to TRBJ1-1; TRBD1 is a possible D gene (6 bases). The CDR3 covers 17 residues. CDR1 LNHDA and CDR2 SQIVND come from the germline V gene (reference sequence). The germline V and J ends were trimmed by 5 bases and 2 bases, with 21 bases remaining between them. CDR3 residues: CASSPRGGRWINTEAFF. The CDR3 DNA sequence: TGTGCCAGTAGTCCGAGAGGGGGACGGTGGATAAACACTGAAGCTTTCTTT.

The chain links TRBV27 to TRBJ2-1; tentatively, D is TRBD2 (6 bases). Germline-derived CDR1 and CDR2 are MNHEY and SMNVEV (reference sequence). V lost 5 bases, J lost 0 bases, and 17 bases lay in between. CDR3 length: 17 amino acids. This CDR3 reads CASSGDRDSDSYNEQFF. The CDR3 bases are TGTGCCAGCAGTGGTGACCGGGACTCTGACTCCTACAATGAGCAGTTCTTC.

V and J are TRBV5-1 and TRBJ2-1, with 10 bases identical to TRBD2. CDR1 is SGHRS and CDR2 is YFSETQ in the germline V gene. CDR3 length: 16 amino acids. Unmatched junction bases numbered 9, after V lost 2 bases and J lost 7 bases. The chain's CDR3 is CASSFLTAGGENEQFF. Here the CDR3 DNA reads TGCGCCAGCAGCTTCTTGACAGCGGGAGGGGAAAATGAGCAGTTCTTC.

The gene calls are TRBV9 and TRBJ2-2; TRBD2 agrees at 7 bases. There are 15 residues in the CDR3. The V gene's germline CDR1 is SGDLS and CDR2 YYNGEE. Losses at the gene ends were 2 bases for V and 6 bases for J; bases not matched to a gene: 7. CDR3: CASSVDREGPGELFF. The CDR3 DNA is TGTGCCAGCAGCGTCGATAGGGAGGGACCCGGGGAGCTGTTTTTT.

The chain combines TRBV5-1 with TRBJ2-2; D may be TRBD1 (6 bases). The CDR3 spans 16 residues. CDR1 is SGHRS, CDR2 YFSETQ, per germline. V was shortened by 3 bases and J by 9 bases, with 21 bases between the two germline ends. The CDR3 reads CASSSGTSFSKRELFF. The CDR3 DNA reads TGCGCCAGCAGCTCCGGGACATCGTTCTCGAAGCGGGAGCTGTTTTTT.

This rearrangement joins TRBV10-2 to TRBJ2-4; 7 bases are shared with TRBD2. Trimming took 8 bases from V and 8 from J; bases not matched to a gene: 3. The V gene's germline CDR1 is WSHSY and CDR2 SAAADI. The CDR3 loop spans 11 amino acids. This CDR3 is CASGRVDIQYF. In nucleotides, the CDR3 is TGCGCCAGCGGGAGGGTGGACATTCAGTACTTC.

The chain couples TRBV6-5 to TRBJ2-5, with 11 bases matching TRBD1. The CDR3 consists of 14 residues. Germline CDR1 and CDR2: MNHEY and SVGAGI. The V gene end was trimmed by 8 bases and the J gene end by 5 bases; junction bases not matched to a gene: 7. The CDR3 bases are TGTGCCAGCGTTTCCGGGACAGGGGGGGAGACCCAGTACTTC. This gives the protein CASVSGTGGETQYF.

The rearrangement joins TRBV9 to TRBJ1-1, with D hard to call. There are 13 residues in the CDR3. The germline V gene encodes CDR1 SGDLS and CDR2 YYNGEE. Trimming stripped 0 bases from V and 0 bases from J, with 3 bases between. The CDR3 spells CASSVALNTEAFF. The DNA for the CDR3 is TGTGCCAGCAGCGTAGCCTTGAACACTGAAGCTTTCTTT.

The rearrangement links TRBV4-1 to TRBJ1-6, with D possibly TRBD1 on 6 matching bases. The CDR3 is made up of 15 amino acids. Germline V gene sequence: CDR1 MGHRA, CDR2 YSYEKL. Trimming left V 4 bases short and J 5 bases short, with 12 bases between. The CDR3 protein is CASSLYRDDNSPLHF. The CDR3 DNA reads as TGCGCCAGCAGCCTATACAGGGACGATAATTCACCCCTCCACTTT.

In DNA form, the CDR3 reads TGTGCCAGCAGCCGCGGGGGAGAGCAGTACTTC. Its translation is CASSRGGEQYF. The gene calls are TRBV11-2 and TRBJ2-7, with 7 positions matching TRBD2. Germline CDR1 reads SGHAT; CDR2 reads FQNNGV. Trimming at V came to 5 bases and at J to 7 bases, leaving 2 bases not matched to a gene. The CDR3 loop spans 11 amino acids.

This clone appeared a few times. CDR3 in DNA: TGTGCCGCGGGGGCCTGGAGCAATCAGCCCCAGCATTTT. It translates to CAAGAWSNQPQHF. The rearrangement uses TRBV28 and TRBJ1-5; TRBD1 is a possible D gene (6 bases). V shed 11 bases and J shed 1 base, with 12 bases lying between them. Germline V CDR1 and CDR2: MDHEN, SYDVKM. The CDR3 extends over 13 amino acids.

The chain is built from TRBV5-8 and TRBJ1-2, with D perhaps TRBD1 (5 bases). Germline loops: CDR1 SGHTS, CDR2 YDEGEE. Trimming cost V 9 bases and J 1 base, with 13 bases left between them. The CDR3 totals 13 residues. The CDR3 region is CATVPRGNYGYTF. As DNA, the CDR3 is TGTGCCACCGTCCCTAGGGGTAACTATGGCTACACCTTC. Based on the CDR3 plus reference TRBV5-8 and TRBJ1-2, the full variable domain is EAGVTQSPTHLIKTRGQQATLRCSPISGHTSVYWYQQALGLGLQFLLWYDEGEERNRGNFPPRFSGRQFPNYSSELNVNALELEDSALYLCATVPRGNYGYTFGSGTRLTVV.